A selection of T cell receptor beta chains follows, all from one sample in a study of T cells in Graves' hyperthyroidism and ophthalmopathy. MiXCR, applied by TCRdb to the multiplex PCR reads, yields one record per CDR3 protein. Of 300,000 to 450,000 distinct CDR3 sequences listed, around a sixth are singletons. Sequencing input: blood. The origin of the receptors is a woman younger than 30 with Graves' hyperthyroidism that later progressed to Graves' ophthalmopathy. CDR3s include the opening cysteine and the closing phenylalanine or tryptophan. The D gene is left open where the match is weak. Size tells how often a clone was seen (once, few, many) or the class of an expanded clone, and some rows leave it out.

>TRBV14|few|NA|TRBJ2-1
CASSQNSGERGDEQFF
TGTGCCAGCAGCCAAAACTCAGGGGAAAGGGGCGATGAGCAGTTCTTC
>TRBV29-1|once|TRBD2|TRBJ2-5
CSVAGTSGNKPQETQYF
TGCAGCGTGGCCGGGACTAGCGGGAATAAACCCCAAGAGACCCAGTACTTC
>TRBV24-1|NA|TRBD1|TRBJ1-2
CATSDATGGNYGYTF
TGTGCCACCAGTGATGCAACAGGGGGTAACTATGGCTACACCTTC
>TRBV5-1|few|TRBD1|TRBJ1-1
CASSMPTGLNTEAFF
TGCGCCAGCAGCATGCCGACAGGGCTGAACACTGAAGCTTTCTTT
>TRBV9|NA|NA|TRBJ1-3
CASSVSGAISGNTIYF
TGTGCCAGCAGCGTGTCAGGGGCAATCTCTGGAAACACCATATATTTT
>TRBV20-1|NA|TRBD1|TRBJ2-7
CSARGRQGSPYEQYF
TGCAGTGCTAGGGGCCGACAGGGGTCGCCTTACGAGCAGTACTTC
>TRBV2|many|TRBD2|TRBJ2-2
CASSEPAGENTGELFF
TGTGCCAGCAGTGAACCGGCGGGGGAGAACACCGGGGAGCTGTTTTTT
>TRBV4-3|few|TRBD1|TRBJ2-7
CASSQGGQGNYEQYF
TGCGCCAGCAGCCAAGGGGGACAGGGGAACTACGAGCAGTACTTC
>TRBV7-2|many|NA|TRBJ2-3
CASSPATDTQYF
TGTGCCAGCAGCCCCGCAACCGATACGCAGTATTTT
>TRBV5-8|NA|NA|TRBJ2-1
CASSLTRRGNNEQFF
TGTGCCAGCAGTCTGACTAGGAGGGGCAACAATGAGCAGTTCTTC
>TRBV4-3|NA|NA|TRBJ2-3
CASSQETDTQYF
TGCGCCAGCAGCCAAGAAACAGATACGCAGTATTTT
>TRBV6-2/TRBV6-3|many|NA|TRBJ2-3
CASSSGTPSDTQYF
TGTGCCAGCAGTTCCGGGACTCCCTCAGATACGCAGTATTTT
>TRBV3-1|many|NA|TRBJ2-7
CASSQFPGIFYEQYF
TGTGCCAGCAGCCAATTTCCAGGGATCTTCTACGAGCAGTACTTC
>TRBV5-4|NA|NA|TRBJ2-1
CASSLDRVDNEQFF
TGTGCCAGCAGCTTGGATAGGGTTGACAATGAGCAGTTCTTC
>TRBV11-2|few|NA|TRBJ2-3
CASSLKMGRTDTQYF
TGTGCCAGCAGCTTAAAAATGGGTCGCACAGATACGCAGTATTTT
>TRBV7-9|NA|TRBD1|TRBJ1-3
CASSSWTGAGSGNTIYF
TGTGCCAGCAGCTCTTGGACAGGGGCCGGCTCTGGAAACACCATATATTTT
>TRBV7-9|few|NA|TRBJ1-2
CASSTGRHYGYTF
TGTGCCAGCAGCACAGGGAGGCACTATGGCTACACCTTC
>TRBV28|many|NA|TRBJ2-1
CASTGRLAGNEQFF
TGTGCCAGCACCGGGCGGCTAGCAGGCAATGAGCAGTTCTTC
>TRBV4-2|NA|NA|TRBJ2-7
CAGSLLREDTYEQYF
TGTGCCGGCAGCCTCCTCCGGGAAGACACCTACGAGCAGTACTTC
>TRBV2|many|NA|TRBJ2-3
CASSLKNTDTQYF
TGTGCCAGCAGCCTTAAGAACACAGATACGCAGTATTTT
>TRBV29-1|NA|NA|TRBJ2-7
CSVAPRAPYEQYF
TGCAGCGTAGCCCCCAGGGCCCCCTACGAGCAGTACTTC
>TRBV6-1|many|NA|TRBJ2-7
CASSDAFYEQYF
TGTGCCAGCAGTGATGCATTCTACGAGCAGTACTTC
>TRBV27|NA|TRBD2|TRBJ2-3
CASSRLAEPTDTQYF
TGCGCCAGCAGCCGACTAGCGGAGCCCACAGATACGCAGTATTTT
>TRBV24-1|few|TRBD1|TRBJ2-7
CATSDNSGGYEQYF
TGTGCCACCAGTGATAACTCAGGGGGCTACGAGCAGTACTTC
>TRBV6-1|NA|TRBD1|TRBJ1-4
CASSVGQVGEKLFF
TGTGCCAGCAGTGTCGGACAGGTTGGAGAAAAACTGTTTTTT
>TRBV19|NA|NA|TRBJ2-5
CASSIDGETQYF
TGTGCCAGTAGTATAGACGGAGAAACCCAGTACTTC
>TRBV28|many|NA|TRBJ1-5
CASSKEWPPLEPQHF
TGTGCCAGCAGTAAGGAATGGCCGCCTTTAGAGCCCCAGCATTTT
>TRBV5-1|many|NA|TRBJ2-3
CASSHSTDTQYF
TGCGCCAGCAGTCACAGCACAGATACGCAGTATTTT
>TRBV11-2|many|TRBD2|TRBJ2-7
CASSLGMGGSREQYF
TGTGCCAGCAGCTTAGGTATGGGGGGGTCACGCGAGCAGTACTTC
>TRBV5-1|many|NA|TRBJ2-3
CASSGGGASTDTQYF
TGCGCCAGCAGCGGTGGGGGGGCCAGCACAGATACGCAGTATTTT
>TRBV7-9|many|NA|TRBJ2-1
CASSLYPGITWDEQFF
TGTGCCAGCAGCTTATACCCGGGGATAACTTGGGATGAGCAGTTCTTC
>TRBV28|many|TRBD1|TRBJ2-5
CASSFRTGQKGETQYF
TGTGCCAGCAGTTTCCGGACAGGGCAAAAGGGGGAGACCCAGTACTTC
>TRBV11-2|many|NA|TRBJ2-7
CASSSIMRGPYEQYF
TGTGCCAGCAGCTCTATCATGCGGGGGCCCTACGAGCAGTACTTC
>TRBV7-2|few|TRBD2|TRBJ2-2
CASSLGLGLTTGELFF
TGTGCCAGCAGCTTGGGACTAGGTCTCACCACCGGGGAGCTGTTTTTT
>TRBV28|many|TRBD2|TRBJ2-1
CASSPSGSWYNEQFF
TGTGCCAGCAGTCCCAGCGGGAGCTGGTACAATGAGCAGTTCTTC
>TRBV7-6|NA|NA|TRBJ2-1
CASSLEAASYNEQFF
TGTGCCAGCAGCTTAGAGGCAGCTTCCTACAATGAGCAGTTCTTC
>TRBV20-1|many|NA|TRBJ2-7
CSASHASQKSYEQYF
TGCAGTGCTAGCCACGCTAGCCAAAAATCCTACGAGCAGTACTTC
>TRBV2|NA|TRBD1|TRBJ1-6
CASSKAGQGGSPLHF
TGTGCCAGCAGTAAGGCCGGACAGGGAGGATCACCCCTCCACTTT
>TRBV2|many|TRBD1|TRBJ1-2
CASRQGGDYGYTF
TGTGCCAGCAGACAGGGGGGAGACTATGGCTACACCTTC
>TRBV4-1|once|TRBD2|TRBJ2-2
CASSQDQGLAGVLFF
TGCGCCAGCAGCCAAGATCAGGGACTAGCGGGAGTGCTGTTTTTT
>TRBV18|few|TRBD2|TRBJ2-7
CASSRDSSGSEQYF
TGTGCCAGCTCGAGGGACTCTAGCGGGAGTGAGCAGTACTTC
>TRBV7-2|many|NA|TRBJ2-1
CASSLPGTTFYNEQFF
TGTGCCAGCAGCTTACCCGGGACGACCTTCTACAATGAGCAGTTCTTC
>TRBV7-8|few|TRBD2|TRBJ2-1
CASSLPETSGRSEPYNEQFF
TGTGCCAGCAGCTTACCCGAGACTAGCGGGAGGTCCGAGCCCTACAATGAGCAGTTCTTC
>TRBV12-3/TRBV12-4|many|TRBD1|TRBJ2-2
CASRDRRNTGELFF
TGTGCCAGCAGGGACAGGCGGAACACCGGGGAGCTGTTTTTT
>TRBV12-3/TRBV12-4|many|NA|TRBJ2-5
CASSLYVRETQYF
TGTGCCAGCAGTTTGTATGTCAGAGAGACCCAGTACTTC
>TRBV6-1|many|NA|TRBJ1-5
CASNPTAYSNQPQHF
TGTGCCAGCAACCCGACAGCTTATAGCAATCAGCCCCAGCATTTT
>TRBV4-3|few|NA|TRBJ2-1
CASSQTPTDEQFF
TGCGCCAGCAGCCAAACGCCCACGGATGAGCAGTTCTTC
>TRBV27|many|NA|TRBJ1-4
CASRDSGWEKLFF
TGTGCCAGCAGGGACAGTGGCTGGGAAAAACTGTTTTTT
>TRBV6-1|many|NA|TRBJ2-1
CASNRPGENEQFF
TGTGCCAGCAACAGGCCAGGGGAGAATGAGCAGTTCTTC
>TRBV3-1|few|NA|TRBJ2-1
CASRPASSYNEQFF
TGTGCCAGCAGACCCGCGAGCTCCTACAATGAGCAGTTCTTC
>TRBV28|many|NA|TRBJ2-7
CASFPGGGGPSYEQYF
TGTGCCAGCTTCCCCGGGGGAGGGGGACCTTCCTACGAGCAGTACTTC
>TRBV28|NA|TRBD1|TRBJ2-2
CASSLVGGGQGASGRGGELFF
TGTGCCAGCAGTTTGGTCGGCGGGGGACAGGGGGCTAGCGGGAGAGGCGGGGAGCTGTTTTTT
>TRBV15|few|TRBD2|TRBJ2-1
CATSRISGRNEQFF
TGTGCCACCAGCAGGATTAGCGGGAGAAATGAGCAGTTCTTC